What follows are 15 T cell receptor beta chains derived from one specimen sequenced in a study of cytomegalovirus exposure and HLA in healthy donors. This PCR relied on a set of 60 Vbeta primers and 13 Jbeta primers. Clones were read by immunoSEQ multiplex PCR, and TCRdb kept only the in-frame ones, dropping some. The sample consists of 110,000 or so clones, approximately 74% of them appearing once. Input material: PBMCs. These receptors all stem from a woman between 35 and 50 years old in good health and CMV-seropositive.

This clone occurred a few times. The gene calls are TRBV5-3 and TRBJ2-5, with D perhaps TRBD2 (7 bases). TRBV5-3 is an ORF, and what it does is uncertain. Deletions cut 4 bases from V and 3 bases from J, with 25 bases between. The CDR3 has 18 amino acids. CDR3 in DNA: TGTGCCAGAAGCCCCCGGGGGCGGGGGCGTCCCCCGAAAGAGACCCAGTACTTC. Translated, it gives CARSPRGRGRPPKETQYF.

The chain recombines TRBV7-8 with TRBJ1-1; TRBD1 matches at 7 bases. From germline, CDR1 is SGHVS and CDR2 FQNEAQ. The CDR3 extends over 14 amino acids. The ends lost 4 bases at V and 5 bases at J; junction bases unmatched: 7. The CDR3 bases are TGTGCCAGCAGCTGGCAGGGGGTTTGGACTGAAGCTTTCTTT. Its protein is CASSWQGVWTEAFF.

This clone has just a few counts. The V and J genes are TRBV5-1 and TRBJ2-1; TRBD2 matches at 7 bases. From germline, CDR1 is SGHRS and CDR2 YFSETQ. The CDR3 totals 15 residues. V lost 4 bases to trimming and J lost 0 bases; unmatched junction nucleotides: 4. CDR3 residues: CASSVTSASYNEQFF. For the CDR3, the DNA is TGCGCCAGCAGCGTAACTAGCGCCTCCTACAATGAGCAGTTCTTC.

The CDR3 bases are TGTGCCAGCAGTCGGGACAGGGGCGGCAATCAGCCCCAGCATTTT. Translating gives CASSRDRGGNQPQHF. The rearrangement uses TRBV6-5 and TRBJ1-5; the match to TRBD1 covers 10 bases. The CDR3 totals 15 residues. After removal of 5 bases from V and 2 bases from J, the junction contained 3 bases not matched to a gene. The germline V gene has CDR1 MNHEY and CDR2 SVGAGI.

The chain couples TRBV11-3 to TRBJ2-1; tentatively, D is TRBD2 (5 bases). Deletions cut 5 bases from V and 7 bases from J, with 24 bases between. There are 17 residues in the CDR3. CDR1 is SGHNT and CDR2 is YENEEA in the germline V gene. CDR3 in amino acids: CASSHALAHTSNNEQFF. CDR3 sequence (DNA): TGTGCCAGCAGCCACGCCCTAGCCCACACCTCCAATAATGAGCAGTTCTTC.

The chain employs TRBV19 and TRBJ2-2; the match to TRBD1 covers 7 bases. The J segment lost 7 bases and the V segment lost 6 bases, leaving 8 bases of the junction unmatched. Germline values: CDR1 LNHDA, CDR2 SQIVND (reference sequence). CDR3 size: 14 residues. DNA of the CDR3: TGTGCCAGTAGCCGACAGGGTGTCGGCGGGGAGCTGTTTTTT. Protein: CASSRQGVGGELFF.

The chain is built from TRBV4-1 and TRBJ2-1, with TRBD1 matching over 7 bases. The CDR3 is 16 amino acids. The germline V gene encodes CDR1 MGHRA and CDR2 YSYEKL. V gave up 3 bases and J gave up 5 bases; unmatched junction bases: 10. The CDR3 spells CASSHWRQGAHNEQFF. CDR3 coding DNA: TGCGCCAGCAGCCATTGGAGACAGGGCGCCCACAATGAGCAGTTCTTC.

The rearrangement uses TRBV6-1 and TRBJ2-1, with D hard to call. Germline lookup yields CDR1 MNHNS and CDR2 SASEGT. The CDR3 runs to 15 residues. V shed 7 bases and J shed 0 bases, with 13 bases lying between them. The CDR3 nucleotides read TGTGCCAGCACCTCTGTATTTAGCTCCTACAATGAGCAGTTCTTC. Translation gives CASTSVFSSYNEQFF.

There are a few counts of this clone. This chain connects TRBV5-6 to TRBJ2-7; TRBD1 matches 8 bases. Germline V gene sequence: CDR1 SGHDT, CDR2 YYEEEE. This CDR3 has 14 residues. J gave up 5 bases and V 1 base, and 5 bases lay outside the gene matches. The CDR3 nucleotides are TGTGCCAGCAGCTTGCCAGGGGGCATAGACGAGCAGTACTTC. It translates to CASSLPGGIDEQYF.

V usage is TRBV5-1 and J usage is TRBJ2-7, with TRBD2 matching over 11 bases. The length of the CDR3 is 15 residues. With 4 bases clipped from V and 3 bases from J, the junction kept 6 bases outside the gene matches. Germline lookup yields CDR1 SGHRS and CDR2 YFSETQ. The CDR3, as DNA: TGCGCCAGCAGCCCCAGACTAGCGGGATACTACGAGCAGTACTTC. This encodes CASSPRLAGYYEQYF.

Regarding this clone: At the DNA level, this CDR3 is encoded by other sequences in the same sample as well. The V gene is TRBV4-2, the J gene TRBJ2-5; a possible D gene is TRBD2 (5 bases). This CDR3 comprises 13 residues. CDR1 and CDR2 (germline): LGHNA, YNFKEQ. Trimming removed 0 bases from V and 4 bases from J, with 6 bases in between. The CDR3 loop reads CASSQDRGETQYF. The CDR3 region has the DNA TGTGCCAGCAGCCAAGATCGGGGAGAGACCCAGTACTTC.

The rearrangement uses TRBV18 and TRBJ2-5; 9 nucleotides match TRBD1. The J call is uncertain, as TRBJ2-7 better fits the DNA end. The CDR3 has 15 amino acids. Germline CDR1 is KGHSH and CDR2 is LQKENI. DNA for the CDR3: TGTGCCAGCTCCCCGGACAGGGGTAATTCCTACGAGCAGTACTTC. As protein: CASSPDRGNSYEQYF.

V and J are TRBV30 and TRBJ2-1; 9 nucleotides align to TRBD2. After removal of 1 base from V and 6 bases from J, the junction contained 10 bases not matched to a gene. The CDR3 is 16 residues long. Germline V CDR1 and CDR2: GTSNPN, SVGIG (reference sequence). The CDR3 DNA reads as TGTGCCTGGAGTGCCACCGGGACTAGCTTTGGCAATGAGCAGTTCTTC. Amino acids: CAWSATGTSFGNEQFF.

The chain recombines TRBV19 with TRBJ1-5; 7 bases align to TRBD1. Per germline, CDR1 LNHDA and CDR2 SQIVND (reference sequence). The V segment lost 7 bases and the J segment 1 base; nucleotides outside the gene matches: 7. The CDR3 has 15 residues. The CDR3 DNA reads as TGTGCCAGTAACCGACAGGGTAGGAGCAATCAGCCCCAGCATTTT. Amino acids: CASNRQGRSNQPQHF.

This clone is a singleton in its sample. The chain has TRBV4-1 and TRBJ2-5; 15 bases are a match to TRBD2. The CDR3 length is 17 residues. The ends lost 4 bases at V and 5 bases at J; junction bases unmatched: 8. Germline loops: CDR1 MGHRA, CDR2 YSYEKL. The CDR3 loop reads CASSPGLAGGLRETQYF. As DNA, the CDR3 is TGCGCCAGCAGCCCGGGACTAGCGGGAGGTCTACGTGAGACCCAGTACTTC.